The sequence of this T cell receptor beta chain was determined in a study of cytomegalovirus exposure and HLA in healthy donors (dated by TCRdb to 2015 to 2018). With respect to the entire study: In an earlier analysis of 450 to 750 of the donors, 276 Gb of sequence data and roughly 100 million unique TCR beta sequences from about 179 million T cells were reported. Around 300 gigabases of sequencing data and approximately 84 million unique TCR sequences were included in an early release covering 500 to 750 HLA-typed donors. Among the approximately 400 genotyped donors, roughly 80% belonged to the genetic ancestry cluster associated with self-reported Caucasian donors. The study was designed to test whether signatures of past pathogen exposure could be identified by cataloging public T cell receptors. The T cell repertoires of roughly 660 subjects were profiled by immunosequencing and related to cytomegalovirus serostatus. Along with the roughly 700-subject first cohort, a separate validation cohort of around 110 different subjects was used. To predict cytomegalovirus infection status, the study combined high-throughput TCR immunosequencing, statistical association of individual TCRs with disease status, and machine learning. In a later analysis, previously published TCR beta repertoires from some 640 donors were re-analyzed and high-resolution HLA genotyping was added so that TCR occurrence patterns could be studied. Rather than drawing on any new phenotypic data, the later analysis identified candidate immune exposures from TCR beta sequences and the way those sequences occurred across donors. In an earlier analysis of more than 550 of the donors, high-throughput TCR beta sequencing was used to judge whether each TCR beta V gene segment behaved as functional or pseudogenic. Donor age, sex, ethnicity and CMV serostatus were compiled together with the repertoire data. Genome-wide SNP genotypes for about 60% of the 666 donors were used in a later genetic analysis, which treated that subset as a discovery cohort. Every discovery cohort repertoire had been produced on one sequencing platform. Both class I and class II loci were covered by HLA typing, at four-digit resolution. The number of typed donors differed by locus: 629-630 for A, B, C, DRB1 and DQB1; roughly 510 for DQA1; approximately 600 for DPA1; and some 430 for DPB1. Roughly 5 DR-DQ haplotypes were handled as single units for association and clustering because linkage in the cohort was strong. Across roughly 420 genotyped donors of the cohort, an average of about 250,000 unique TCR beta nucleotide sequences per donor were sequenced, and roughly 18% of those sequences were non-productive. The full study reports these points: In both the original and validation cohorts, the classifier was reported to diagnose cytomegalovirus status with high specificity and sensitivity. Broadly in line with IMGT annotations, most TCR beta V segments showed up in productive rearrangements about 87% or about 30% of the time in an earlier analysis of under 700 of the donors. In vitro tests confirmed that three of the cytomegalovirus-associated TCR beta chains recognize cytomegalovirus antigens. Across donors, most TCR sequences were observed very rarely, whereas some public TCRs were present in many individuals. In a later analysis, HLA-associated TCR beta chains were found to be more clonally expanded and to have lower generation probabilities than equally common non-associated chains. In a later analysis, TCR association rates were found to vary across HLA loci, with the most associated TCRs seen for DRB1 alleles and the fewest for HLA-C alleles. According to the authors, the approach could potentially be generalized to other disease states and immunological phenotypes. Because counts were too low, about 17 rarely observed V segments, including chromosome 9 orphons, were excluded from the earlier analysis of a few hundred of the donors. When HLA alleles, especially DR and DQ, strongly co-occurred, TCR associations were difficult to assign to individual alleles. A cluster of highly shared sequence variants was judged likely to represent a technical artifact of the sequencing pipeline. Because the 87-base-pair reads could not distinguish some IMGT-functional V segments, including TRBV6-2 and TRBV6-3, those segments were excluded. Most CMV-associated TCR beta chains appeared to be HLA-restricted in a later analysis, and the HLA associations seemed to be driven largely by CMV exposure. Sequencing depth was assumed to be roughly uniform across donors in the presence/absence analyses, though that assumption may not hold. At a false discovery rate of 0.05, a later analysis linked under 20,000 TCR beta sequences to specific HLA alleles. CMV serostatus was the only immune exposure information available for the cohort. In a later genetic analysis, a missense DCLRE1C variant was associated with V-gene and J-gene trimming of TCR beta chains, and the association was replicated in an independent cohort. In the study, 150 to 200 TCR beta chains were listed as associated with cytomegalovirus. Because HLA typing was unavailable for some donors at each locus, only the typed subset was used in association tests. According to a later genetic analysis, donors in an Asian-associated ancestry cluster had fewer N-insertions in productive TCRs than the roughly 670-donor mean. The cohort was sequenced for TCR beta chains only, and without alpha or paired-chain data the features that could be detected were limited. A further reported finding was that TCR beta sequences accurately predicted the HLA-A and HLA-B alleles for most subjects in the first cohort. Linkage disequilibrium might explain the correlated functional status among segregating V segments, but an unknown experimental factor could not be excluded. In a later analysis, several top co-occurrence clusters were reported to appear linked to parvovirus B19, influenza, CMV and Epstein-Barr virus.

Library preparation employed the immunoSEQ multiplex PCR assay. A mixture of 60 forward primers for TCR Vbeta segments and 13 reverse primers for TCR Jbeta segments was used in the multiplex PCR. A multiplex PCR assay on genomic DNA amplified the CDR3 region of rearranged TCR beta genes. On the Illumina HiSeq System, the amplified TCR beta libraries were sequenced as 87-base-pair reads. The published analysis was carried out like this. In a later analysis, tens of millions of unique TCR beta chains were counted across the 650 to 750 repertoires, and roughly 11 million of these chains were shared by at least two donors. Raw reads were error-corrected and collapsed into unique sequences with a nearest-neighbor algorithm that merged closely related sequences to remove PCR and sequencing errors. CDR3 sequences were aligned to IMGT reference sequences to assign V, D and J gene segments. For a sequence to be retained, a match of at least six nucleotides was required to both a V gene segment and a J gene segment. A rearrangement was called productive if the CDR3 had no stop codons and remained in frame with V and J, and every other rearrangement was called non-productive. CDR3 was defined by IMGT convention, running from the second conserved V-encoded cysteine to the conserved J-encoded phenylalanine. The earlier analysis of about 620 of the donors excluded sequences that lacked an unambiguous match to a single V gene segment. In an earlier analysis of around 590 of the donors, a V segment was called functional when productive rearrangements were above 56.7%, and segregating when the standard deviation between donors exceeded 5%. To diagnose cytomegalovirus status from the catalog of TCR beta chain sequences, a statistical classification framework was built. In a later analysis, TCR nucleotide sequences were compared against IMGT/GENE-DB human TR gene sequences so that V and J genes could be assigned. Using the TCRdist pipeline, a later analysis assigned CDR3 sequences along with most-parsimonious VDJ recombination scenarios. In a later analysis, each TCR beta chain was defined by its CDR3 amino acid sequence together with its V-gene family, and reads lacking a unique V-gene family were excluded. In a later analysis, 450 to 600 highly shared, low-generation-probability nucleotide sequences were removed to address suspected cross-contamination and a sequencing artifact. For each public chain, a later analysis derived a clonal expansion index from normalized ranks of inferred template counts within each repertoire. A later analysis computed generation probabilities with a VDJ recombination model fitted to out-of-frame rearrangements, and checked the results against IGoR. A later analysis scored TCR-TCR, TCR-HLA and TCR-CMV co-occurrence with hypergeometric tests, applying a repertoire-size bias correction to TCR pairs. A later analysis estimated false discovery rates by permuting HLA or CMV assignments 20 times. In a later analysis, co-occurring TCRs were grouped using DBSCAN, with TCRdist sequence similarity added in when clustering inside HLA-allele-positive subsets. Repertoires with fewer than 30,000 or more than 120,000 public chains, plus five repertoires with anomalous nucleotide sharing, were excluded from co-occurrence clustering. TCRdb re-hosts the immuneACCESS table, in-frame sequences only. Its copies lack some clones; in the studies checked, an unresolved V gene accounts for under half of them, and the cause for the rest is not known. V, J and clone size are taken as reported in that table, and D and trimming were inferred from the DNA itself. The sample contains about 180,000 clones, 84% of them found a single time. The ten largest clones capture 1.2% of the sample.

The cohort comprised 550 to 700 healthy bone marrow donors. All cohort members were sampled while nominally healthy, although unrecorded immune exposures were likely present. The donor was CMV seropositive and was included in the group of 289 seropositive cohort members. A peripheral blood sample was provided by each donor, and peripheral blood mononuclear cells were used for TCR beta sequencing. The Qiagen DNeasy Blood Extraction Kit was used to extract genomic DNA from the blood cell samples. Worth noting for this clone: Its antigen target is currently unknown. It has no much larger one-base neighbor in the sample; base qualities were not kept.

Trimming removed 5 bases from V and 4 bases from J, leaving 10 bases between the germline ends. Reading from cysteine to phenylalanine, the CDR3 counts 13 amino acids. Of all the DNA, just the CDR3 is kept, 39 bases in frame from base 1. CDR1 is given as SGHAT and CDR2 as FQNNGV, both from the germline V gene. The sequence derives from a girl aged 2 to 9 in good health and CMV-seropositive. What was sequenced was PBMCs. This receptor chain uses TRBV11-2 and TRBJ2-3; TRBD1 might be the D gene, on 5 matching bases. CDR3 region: CASSIGQADTQYF. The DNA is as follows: TGTGCCAGCAGCATAGGACAAGCAGATACGCAGTATTTT.